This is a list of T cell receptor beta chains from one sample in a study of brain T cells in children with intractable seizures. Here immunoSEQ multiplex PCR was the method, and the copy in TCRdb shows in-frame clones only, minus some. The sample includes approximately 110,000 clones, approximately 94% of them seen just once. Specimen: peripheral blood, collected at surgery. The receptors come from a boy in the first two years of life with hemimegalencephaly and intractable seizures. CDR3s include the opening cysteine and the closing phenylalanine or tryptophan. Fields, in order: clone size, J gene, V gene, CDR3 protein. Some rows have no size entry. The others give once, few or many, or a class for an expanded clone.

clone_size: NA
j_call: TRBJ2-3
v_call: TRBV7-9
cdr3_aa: CASSSGTGGTDTQYF

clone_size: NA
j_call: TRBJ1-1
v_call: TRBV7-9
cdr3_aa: CASSPEGTVNTEAFF

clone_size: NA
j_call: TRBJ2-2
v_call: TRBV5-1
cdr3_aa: CASTGGSGELFF

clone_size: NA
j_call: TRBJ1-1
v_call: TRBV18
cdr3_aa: CASSPITQRNTEAFF

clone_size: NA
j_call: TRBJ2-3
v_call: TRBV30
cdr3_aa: CAWSVDGDTQYF

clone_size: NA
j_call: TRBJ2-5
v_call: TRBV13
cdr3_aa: CASSPGGSQETQYF

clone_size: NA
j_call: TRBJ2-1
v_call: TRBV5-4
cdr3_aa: CASSSPGAGGLNEQFF

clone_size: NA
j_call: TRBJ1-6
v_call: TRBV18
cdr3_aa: CASSLAATPNSPLHF

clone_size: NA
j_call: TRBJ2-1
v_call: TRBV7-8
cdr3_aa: CASSLALGLLSSYNEQFF

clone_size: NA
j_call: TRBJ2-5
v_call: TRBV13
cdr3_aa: CASSLLAGLGETQYF

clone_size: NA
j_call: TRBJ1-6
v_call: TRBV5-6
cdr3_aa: CASSYDRVSRSSYNSPLHF

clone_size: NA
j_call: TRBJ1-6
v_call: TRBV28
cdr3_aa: CASSLGVRSYNSPLHF

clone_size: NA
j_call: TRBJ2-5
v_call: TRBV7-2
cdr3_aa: CASSLEAVGQETQYF

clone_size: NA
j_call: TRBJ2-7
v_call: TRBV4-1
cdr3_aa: CASSQRTTGTGGYEQYF

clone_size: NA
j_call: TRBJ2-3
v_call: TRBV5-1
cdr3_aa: CASSLGLAGTTDTQYF

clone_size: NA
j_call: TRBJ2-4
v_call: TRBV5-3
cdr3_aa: CARSLARAKNIQYF

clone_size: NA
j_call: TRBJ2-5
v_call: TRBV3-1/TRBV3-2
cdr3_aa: CASSQAPGQGCLLAGGPVEETQYF

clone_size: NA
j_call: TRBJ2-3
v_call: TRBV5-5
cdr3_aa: CASSRPTGGRTDTQYF

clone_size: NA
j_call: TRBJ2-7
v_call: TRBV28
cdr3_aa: CASSLGGEQYF

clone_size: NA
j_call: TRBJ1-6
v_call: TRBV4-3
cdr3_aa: CASSQDGTGRHF

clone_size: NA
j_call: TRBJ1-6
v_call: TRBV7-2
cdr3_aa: CASSLGARGRGGTLHF

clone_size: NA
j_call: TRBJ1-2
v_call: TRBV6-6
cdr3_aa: CASSYSEGGYGYTF

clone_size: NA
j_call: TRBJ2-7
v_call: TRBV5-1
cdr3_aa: CASSPTPGHFPEQYF

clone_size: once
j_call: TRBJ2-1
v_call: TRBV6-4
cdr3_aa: CASSDPQGLVGGGNEQFF

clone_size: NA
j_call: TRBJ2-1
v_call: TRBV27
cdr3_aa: CASSDWGVSYNEQFF

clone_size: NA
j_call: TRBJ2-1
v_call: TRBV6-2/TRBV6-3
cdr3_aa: CASSYFHGRGGEQFF

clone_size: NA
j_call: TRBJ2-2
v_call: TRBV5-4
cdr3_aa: CASSLRVGELFF

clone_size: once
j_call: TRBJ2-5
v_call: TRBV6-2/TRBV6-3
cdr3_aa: CASSYSPETQYF

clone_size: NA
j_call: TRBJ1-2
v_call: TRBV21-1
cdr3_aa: CASSKVEAEGYTF

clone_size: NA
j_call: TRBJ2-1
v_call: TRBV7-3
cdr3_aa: CASSPGLAGINEQFF

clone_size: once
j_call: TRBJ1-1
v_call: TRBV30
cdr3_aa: CAWSKGGNNGRWTEAFF

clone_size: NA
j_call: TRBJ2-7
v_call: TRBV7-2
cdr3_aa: CASSLALGLAGYEQYF

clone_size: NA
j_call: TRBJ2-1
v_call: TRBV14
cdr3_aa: CASSQEWDRLNEQFF

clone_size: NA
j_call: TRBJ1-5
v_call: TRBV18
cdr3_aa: CASSPDSNQPQHF

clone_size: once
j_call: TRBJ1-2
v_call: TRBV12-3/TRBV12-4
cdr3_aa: CASSLIPAYGYTF

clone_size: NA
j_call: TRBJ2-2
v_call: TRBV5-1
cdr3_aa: CAGRTNTGELFF

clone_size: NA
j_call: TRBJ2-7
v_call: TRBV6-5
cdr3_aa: CASSYGLESYEQYF

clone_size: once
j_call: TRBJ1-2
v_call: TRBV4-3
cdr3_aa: CASSQDTIGRGPYGYTF

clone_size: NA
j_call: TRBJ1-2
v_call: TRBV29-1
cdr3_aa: CSVVVGGYTF

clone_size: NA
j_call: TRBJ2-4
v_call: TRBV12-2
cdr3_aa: CASRSPNRAKNIQYF

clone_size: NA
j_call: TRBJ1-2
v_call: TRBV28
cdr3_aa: CASSLEGPVDGYTF

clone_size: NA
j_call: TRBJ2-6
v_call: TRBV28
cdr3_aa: CASSPGASGANVLTF

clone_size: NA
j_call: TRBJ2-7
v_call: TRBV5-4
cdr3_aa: CASSLYREAHEQYF

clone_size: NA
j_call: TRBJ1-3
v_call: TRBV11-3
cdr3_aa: CASSLGPDSGPGNTIYF

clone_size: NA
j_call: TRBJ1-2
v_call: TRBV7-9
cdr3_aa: CASSLAGTAIGYTF

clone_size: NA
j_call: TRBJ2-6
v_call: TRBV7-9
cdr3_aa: CASSLGFAGANVLTF

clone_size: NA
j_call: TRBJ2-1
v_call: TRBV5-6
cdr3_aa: CASRPTGGSYNEQFF

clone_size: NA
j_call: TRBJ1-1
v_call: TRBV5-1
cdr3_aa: CASSWDRVLTEAFF

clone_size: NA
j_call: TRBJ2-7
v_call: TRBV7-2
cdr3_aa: CASSTGPTYEQYF

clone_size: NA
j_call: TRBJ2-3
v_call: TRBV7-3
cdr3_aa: CASSSGSAGGGTQYF

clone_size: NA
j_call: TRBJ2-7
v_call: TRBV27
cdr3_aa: CASSLGVGAGEQYF

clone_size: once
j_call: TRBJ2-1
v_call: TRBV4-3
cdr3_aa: CASSHHLLAPMRAPGRNEQFF

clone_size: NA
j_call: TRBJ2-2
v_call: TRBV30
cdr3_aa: CAWSRSGTGELFF

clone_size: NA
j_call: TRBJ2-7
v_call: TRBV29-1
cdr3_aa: CSVLRWGSYEQYF

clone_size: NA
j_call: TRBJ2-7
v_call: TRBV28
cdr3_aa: CASNPEDGTRYEQYF

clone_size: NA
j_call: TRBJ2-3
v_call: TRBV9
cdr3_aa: CASSRGLAGAGDTQYF

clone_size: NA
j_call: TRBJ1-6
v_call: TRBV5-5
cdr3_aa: CASSARLGALNSPLHF